The sequence of this T cell receptor beta chain was determined in a study of CD8+ T cells in alopecia areata. Study details: Treated patients received oral tofacitinib, 5 to 10 mg twice daily.

Broader study findings: Sharing of TCR sequences between patients (possibly for HLA-related reasons) was less clear than in mice. Especially in alopecia totalis/universalis, lesional scalp showed greater clonality than normal scalp did.

Individuals with alopecia areata gave both lesional scalp punch biopsies and peripheral blood for collection. Extracted from the samples, RNA was reverse transcribed into cDNA to serve as the sequencing template. The repertoire was sequenced with immunoSEQ multiplex PCR; TCRdb's copy has only in-frame clones and lacks some. The sample gives roughly 150,000 clones, 47% of which show up once; 6.5% to 7.5% is in the top ten. To note about this clone: Antigen specificity is unknown.

The germline V gene has CDR1 SGHTA and CDR2 FQGTGA. There are 15 residues in the CDR3. V was trimmed by 3 bases and J by 4 bases, leaving 10 bases between them. The sample was CD4+ T cells sorted from blood. This chain joins TRBV7-3 and TRBJ2-6; D is perhaps TRBD2 (6 bases). The clonotype originates from a human donor with alopecia areata. CDR3 sequence reads: CASSFGGYGANVLTF. The DNA of the CDR3 is TGTGCCAGCAGCTTCGGGGGTTACGGGGCCAACGTCCTGACTTTC.